The 26 T cell receptor beta chains given below trace back to one sample, sequenced in a study of T cell responses to AZD1222 COVID-19 vaccine. Clones were sequenced by immunoSEQ multiplex PCR, and TCRdb holds only the in-frame ones, with some missing. This sample yields over 95,000 clones, of which roughly 90% are seen a single time; 4.5% belongs to the top ten. Material: peripheral blood, obtained on day 0 of AZD1222 vaccination. All receptors come from an adult in good health.

The chain joins TRBV21-1 to TRBJ2-3; TRBD2 was called by the table and not checked on the DNA. TRBV21-1 is a pseudogene. The CDR3 is 22 residues long. CDR3 sequence reads: CASSKNGLNQRAAKSCTDTQYF. DNA for the CDR3: TGTGCCAGCAGCAAAAATGGCTTGAATCAGCGGGCAGCCAAATCTTGCACAGATACGCAGTATTTT.

The V and J genes are TRBV19 and TRBJ2-2, with D perhaps matching TRBD1 (5 bases). The CDR3 has 15 residues. Germline V gene lookup returns CDR1 LNHDA and CDR2 SQIVND (reference sequence). V was clipped by 3 bases and J by 0 bases, with 8 bases between them. The CDR3 loop is CASSIQGTNTGELFF. DNA for the CDR3: TGTGCCAGTAGTATTCAGGGTACGAACACCGGGGAGCTGTTTTTT.

This clone was seen a few times. The chain is built from TRBV10-3 and TRBJ1-5; D remains unclear. The germline CDR1 and CDR2 sequences are ENHRY and SYGVKD. With 2 bases removed from V and 2 bases from J, the gap between germline ends came to 13 bases. The CDR3 is made up of 16 amino acids. The CDR3 loop is CAISEDAGSGNQPQHF. The CDR3 coding sequence is TGTGCCATCAGTGAGGATGCGGGGTCGGGCAATCAGCCCCAGCATTTT.

The chain employs TRBV30 and TRBJ2-7; perhaps TRBD2 as D (5 bases). Germline assignment: CDR1 GTSNPN and CDR2 SVGIG (reference sequence). Trimming pared 5 bases from V and 4 bases from J, leaving 21 bases between. This CDR3 is 15 amino acids long. CDR3 DNA: TGTGCCTGGGAGTCGGGGTCGACCCATGAATACGAGCAGTACTTC. Amino acid sequence: CAWESGSTHEYEQYF.

The CDR3 nucleotides read TGTGCCAGTAGTATCGGGACAGGGTCTGTTAATGAGCAGTTCTTC. As protein: CASSIGTGSVNEQFF. The chain is built from TRBV19 and TRBJ2-1; 9 nucleotides align to TRBD1. CDR3 size: 15 residues. CDR1 is LNHDA, CDR2 SQIVND, per germline (reference sequence). The V segment lost 3 bases and the J segment 7 bases; nucleotides outside the gene matches: 7.

The CDR3 nucleotides are TGTGCCAGCAGCGCCCAGTACAATGAGCAGTTCTTC. This translates into CASSAQYNEQFF. This chain joins TRBV25-1 and TRBJ2-1; D is unclear. Germline V gene sequence: CDR1 MGHDK, CDR2 SYGVNS. V was trimmed by 6 bases and J by 4 bases, leaving 7 bases between them. The CDR3 loop spans 12 amino acids. Supplemented by reference TRBV25-1 and TRBJ2-1, the full variable domain reads EADIYQTPRYLVIGTGKKITLECSQTMGHDKMYWYQQDPGMELHLIHYSYGVNSTEKGDLSSESTVSRIRTEHFPLTLESARPSHTSQYLCASSAQYNEQFFGPGTRLTVL.

This chain connects TRBV21-1 to TRBJ1-6; the table names TRBD1, a call not compared with the DNA. TRBV21-1 is deemed a pseudogene. The CDR3 is 14 amino acids. This CDR3 reads CASTPRGTQSPLHF. DNA of the CDR3: TGTGCCAGCACCCCGAGGGGGACCCAGTCACCCCTCCACTTT.

The chain is built from TRBV7-6 and TRBJ2-7; D not certain. Looked up from germline, CDR1 is SGHVS and CDR2 is FNYEAQ. The CDR3 covers 14 residues. Trimming removed 2 bases from V and 5 bases from J, with 13 bases in between. CDR3 DNA sequence: TGTGCCAGCAGCTTAATACCCCCATACAACGAGCAGTACTTC. Its translation: CASSLIPPYNEQYF.

CDR3 in amino acids: CASSLVRGAPPTEAFF. Written as DNA, the CDR3 is TGTGCCAGCAGTTTAGTTCGGGGGGCGCCTCCCACTGAAGCTTTCTTT. The rearrangement links TRBV28 to TRBJ1-1; TRBD1 might be the D (6 bases). V was clipped by 2 bases and J by 4 bases, with 17 bases between them. Looked up from germline, CDR1 is MDHEN and CDR2 is SYDVKM. This CDR3 has 16 amino acids.

The V gene is TRBV6-2 or TRBV6-3, the J gene TRBJ2-2, with no clear D. Germline V CDR1 and CDR2: MNHEY, SVGEGT. V lost 4 bases and J 5 bases, leaving 8 bases between the germline ends. The CDR3 loop spans 13 amino acids. Here the CDR3 DNA reads TGTGCCAGCAGTTCGACGGAAACCGGGGAGCTGTTTTTT. It yields the protein CASSSTETGELFF.

The chain carries TRBV5-8 and TRBJ1-3; no clear D gene. This CDR3 is 12 amino acids long. Germline V gene data show CDR1 as SGHTS and CDR2 as YDEGEE. V lost 0 bases and J lost 5, with 3 bases in between. Here the CDR3 reads CASSLGRNTIYF. CDR3 nucleotides: TGTGCCAGCAGCTTGGGCAGAAACACCATATATTTT.

This chain joins TRBV2 and TRBJ1-1, with TRBD1 matching 7 bases. Germline trimming cut 5 bases from V and 7 bases from J; bases unmatched to any gene: 7. Germline values: CDR1 SNHLY, CDR2 FYNNEI. This CDR3 is built from 13 residues. CDR3 region: CASSNNRGLEAFF. CDR3 DNA sequence: TGTGCCAGCAGTAACAACAGGGGACTTGAAGCTTTCTTT.

The chain links TRBV28 to TRBJ2-7; 9 bases are a match to TRBD2. With V trimmed by 6 bases and J by 5 bases, 8 bases remained unmatched. Germline loops: CDR1 MDHEN, CDR2 SYDVKM. The CDR3 consists of 14 residues. Here the CDR3 reads CASSSAGGFNEQYF. CDR3 DNA: TGTGCCAGCAGCTCGGCGGGGGGGTTCAACGAGCAGTACTTC.

V gene TRBV27 combines with J gene TRBJ2-2; no reliable D call. The CDR3 runs to 13 residues. V dropped 0 bases and J dropped 6 bases, with 5 bases sitting between them. Germline values: CDR1 MNHEY, CDR2 SMNVEV (reference sequence). The CDR3 is CASSLSGSGELFF. In nucleotides, the CDR3 is TGTGCCAGCAGTTTATCAGGGTCCGGGGAGCTGTTTTTT.

In the case of this clone: Other DNA sequences of this sample code for an identical CDR3. This chain links TRBV12-3 or TRBV12-4 with TRBJ1-1; possible D gene TRBD1, 5 bases. The V gene lost 3 bases and the J gene lost 5 bases, with 7 bases spanning the gap. CDR3 length equals 12 residues. The CDR3 here is CASSFGGTEAFF. Here the CDR3 DNA reads TGTGCCAGCAGTTTCGGGGGTACTGAAGCTTTCTTT.

The rearrangement links TRBV25-1 to TRBJ2-1; the match to TRBD1 covers 8 bases. The CDR3 runs 17 residues. The trim removed 4 bases at V and 7 bases at J, leaving 15 bases unmatched. In germline, CDR1 is MGHDK, CDR2 SYGVNS. CDR3 sequence reads: CASSAQLGQGLKNEQFF. In DNA, the CDR3 is TGTGCCAGCAGTGCCCAACTCGGACAGGGATTAAAGAATGAGCAGTTCTTC. The variable domain in full, completed from reference TRBV25-1 and TRBJ2-1, reads EADIYQTPRYLVIGTGKKITLECSQTMGHDKMYWYQQDPGMELHLIHYSYGVNSTEKGDLSSESTVSRIRTEHFPLTLESARPSHTSQYLCASSAQLGQGLKNEQFFGPGTRLTVL.

This clone came up once. The V and J genes are TRBV7-3 and TRBJ2-5, with 12 bases matching TRBD2. Germline CDR1 reads SGHTA; CDR2 reads FQGTGA. Trimming removed 2 bases from V and 0 bases from J; junction bases left unmatched: 10. This CDR3 region has 19 residues. The CDR3 region is CASSLYRASGGANQETQYF. The CDR3 nucleotides are TGTGCCAGCAGCTTATATAGGGCTAGCGGGGGGGCCAACCAAGAGACCCAGTACTTC.

The CDR3 sequence is CASSIGAGNEQFF. In DNA form, the CDR3 reads TGTGCCAGTAGTATAGGGGCAGGGAATGAGCAGTTCTTC. The rearrangement joins TRBV19 to TRBJ2-1; D is possibly TRBD1 (5 bases). Deletions cut 1 base from V and 7 bases from J, with 8 bases between. This CDR3 spans 13 amino acids. Germline V gene lookup returns CDR1 LNHDA and CDR2 SQIVND (reference sequence).

In this sample, this clone turned up once. The chain links TRBV19 to TRBJ1-1, with unresolved D. V shed 6 bases and J shed 1 base, with 9 bases lying between them. The CDR3 is 13 amino acids. Germline V gives CDR1 LNHDA, CDR2 SQIVND (reference sequence). The CDR3 protein is CASRTPPNTEAFF. As DNA, the CDR3 is TGTGCCAGTAGGACGCCCCCGAACACTGAAGCTTTCTTT.

This chain connects TRBV10-3 to TRBJ1-2; TRBD1 is a possible D gene (6 bases). CDR3 length equals 15 residues. V lost 0 bases to trimming and J lost 8 bases, with 16 bases between them. Germline V CDR1 and CDR2: ENHRY, SYGVKD. The CDR3 here is CAISESTGRTDGYTF. CDR3 DNA sequence: TGTGCCATCAGTGAGTCAACAGGGCGGACCGACGGCTACACCTTC.

This CDR3 is CASSEMSRTGHYGYTF. In DNA, the CDR3 is TGTGCCAGCAGTGAAATGAGTAGGACAGGGCACTATGGCTACACCTTC. The chain combines TRBV2 with TRBJ1-2; 8 bases map to TRBD1. This CDR3 has 16 residues. CDR1 and CDR2 (germline): SNHLY, FYNNEI. V dropped 2 bases and J dropped 3; count of bases not matched to a gene: 8.

This chain links TRBV19 with TRBJ2-5, with 8 bases that match TRBD2. This CDR3 is 14 amino acids long. Losses at the gene ends were 6 bases for V and 5 bases for J; bases not matched to a gene: 8. Germline V gives CDR1 LNHDA, CDR2 SQIVND (reference sequence). CDR3 in amino acids: CASSGGAPWETQYF. The CDR3, as DNA: TGTGCCAGTAGCGGGGGGGCTCCCTGGGAGACCCAGTACTTC.

This chain connects TRBV11-2 to TRBJ1-2; 7 positions match TRBD1. The CDR3 has 14 residues. V gave up 5 bases and J gave up 8 bases; unmatched junction bases: 11. Germline loops: CDR1 SGHAT, CDR2 FQNNGV. The CDR3 coding sequence is TGTGCCAGCAGCATGTCACAGGGGTTAGGGGGCTACACCTTC. This translates into CASSMSQGLGGYTF.

The V and J genes are TRBV18 and TRBJ1-2; the D is unclear. CDR1 is KGHSH, CDR2 LQKENI, per germline. CDR3 size: 13 residues. V lost 3 bases to trimming and J lost 1 base, with 6 bases between them. CDR3 sequence: CASSPQDNYGYTF. CDR3 DNA sequence: TGTGCCAGCTCACCTCAGGATAACTATGGCTACACCTTC.

V is TRBV27 and J is TRBJ1-4, with no clear D. In germline, CDR1 is MNHEY, CDR2 SMNVEV (reference sequence). The CDR3 covers 16 residues. Trimming took 1 base from V and 0 from J, leaving 9 bases between them. This CDR3 reads CASSLFYSATNEKLFF. The DNA of the CDR3 is TGTGCCAGCAGTTTATTTTACAGTGCAACTAATGAAAAACTGTTTTTT.

The chain has TRBV5-5 and TRBJ1-1; no firm D call. Trimming pared 4 bases from V and 5 bases from J, leaving 12 bases between. There are 13 residues in the CDR3. Looked up from germline, CDR1 is SGHKS and CDR2 is YYEKEE (reference sequence). This CDR3 is CASSVDGRTEAFF. For the CDR3, the DNA is TGTGCCAGCAGCGTGGACGGTAGGACTGAAGCTTTCTTT.